This TCR beta chain derives from a study of CD8 T cells in Susac syndrome. Blood CD8+ and CD4+ T cells underwent high-throughput TCR beta sequencing. As controls, healthy donors matched for age and sex were used. TEMRA cells were FACS-enriched, unlike CD8+ and CD4+ T cells, which were negatively isolated. An input of about 0.5 to 1 ug of RNA was subjected to reverse transcription using random hexamers. Amplification of TCR beta CDR3 across 54 Vbeta and 13 Jbeta was performed with immunoSEQ multiplex PCR. Each CDR3 protein gets one entry after TCRdb re-called the immunoSEQ multiplex PCR reads with MiXCR. The sample has approximately 120,000 distinct CDR3 sequences; 85% to 95% are singletons. CDR1 LGHDT and CDR2 YNNKEL come from the germline V gene (reference sequence). The CDR3 is 15 residues long. Trimming took 2 bases from V and 8 from J, leaving 13 bases between them.

Sequencing used CD8+ T cells from PBMCs. The V gene is TRBV3-1, the J gene TRBJ1-6; D gene ambiguous. The receptor was derived from a human donor in good health. The CDR3: CASSQFVMGDSPLHF. The CDR3 coding sequence is TGTGCCAGCAGCCAATTTGTGATGGGAGATTCACCCCTCCACTTT.